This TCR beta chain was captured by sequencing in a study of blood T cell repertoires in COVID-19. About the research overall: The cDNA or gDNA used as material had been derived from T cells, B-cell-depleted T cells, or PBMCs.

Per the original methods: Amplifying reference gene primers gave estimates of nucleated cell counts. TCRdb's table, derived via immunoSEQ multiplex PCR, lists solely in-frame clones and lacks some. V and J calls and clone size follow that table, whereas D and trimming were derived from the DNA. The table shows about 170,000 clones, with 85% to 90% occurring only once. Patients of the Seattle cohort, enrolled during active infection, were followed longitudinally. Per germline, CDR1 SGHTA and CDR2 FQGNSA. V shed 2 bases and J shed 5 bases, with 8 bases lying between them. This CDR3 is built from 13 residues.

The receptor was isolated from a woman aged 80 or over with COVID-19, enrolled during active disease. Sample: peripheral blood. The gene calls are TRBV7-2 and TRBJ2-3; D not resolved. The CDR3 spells CASSLYPGDTQYF. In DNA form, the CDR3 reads TGTGCCAGCAGCTTATATCCGGGAGATACGCAGTATTTT.